The clone carrying this TCR beta chain is a singleton in its sample. Its antigen is still unknown. Germline CDR1 SGHAT, CDR2 FQNNGV. The V end lost 5 bases, the J end lost 3 bases, and 19 bases lay between the germline ends. The CDR3 contains 16 residues. This sample is drawn from a study of T cells in Graves' hyperthyroidism and ophthalmopathy. As for the study in general: Once the initial diagnosis was made, peripheral blood was obtained before any treatment.

The CDR3 regions of TCR beta were amplified from RNA transcripts. The study used the HTBI primer set for a first-round RT-PCR of the TCR CDR3. TCRdb used MiXCR to reprocess the multiplex PCR reads, holding one entry per CDR3 protein. The sample has some 600,000 distinct CDR3 sequences, around 14% seen once. Sample collection date corresponds to first hyperthyroidism diagnosis, prior to any ophthalmopathy symptoms. The study, taken as a whole, reports: By a 13 V-J model, ophthalmopathy was set apart from stable hyperthyroidism. Among clonotypes expanded in thyroid above 0.001, most were also found in blood.

The source material was blood. V gene TRBV11-2 combines with J gene TRBJ2-5; tentative D call: TRBD1 (6 bases). The receptor comes from a woman under 40 with Graves' hyperthyroidism that later progressed to Graves' ophthalmopathy. The CDR3 region is CASSVTPGTPKETQYF. As DNA, the CDR3 is TGTGCCAGCAGCGTCACCCCCGGGACACCAAAAGAGACCCAGTACTTC.